This T cell receptor (beta chain) comes out of a study of response to subunit inactivated influenza vaccine. Study outcomes and limitations: T cells newly recruited by each seasonal influenza vaccination are few, the authors suggested.

The CDR3 extends over 12 amino acids. Trimming shortened V by 6 bases and J by 6 bases, and 12 bases separated the two germline ends. Germline CDR1 is SEHNR and CDR2 is FQNEAQ (reference sequence). TCRdb reanalysed the RT-PCR reads using MiXCR and keeps one entry per CDR3 protein. Of 500,000 to 550,000 distinct CDR3 sequences listed, more than 7% are singletons. This clonotype was detected a few times. No antigen is known for it. This sequence originates from a man aged 50-75 years who received an inactivated influenza vaccine. The chain joins TRBV7-9 to TRBJ2-7; tentatively, D is TRBD2 (6 bases). The sample consisted of PBMCs from blood, taken around 25 months after vaccination. CDR3 in amino acids: CASSPDYGEQYF. The CDR3 DNA follows: TGTGCCAGCAGTCCGGACTACGGCGAGCAGTACTTC.